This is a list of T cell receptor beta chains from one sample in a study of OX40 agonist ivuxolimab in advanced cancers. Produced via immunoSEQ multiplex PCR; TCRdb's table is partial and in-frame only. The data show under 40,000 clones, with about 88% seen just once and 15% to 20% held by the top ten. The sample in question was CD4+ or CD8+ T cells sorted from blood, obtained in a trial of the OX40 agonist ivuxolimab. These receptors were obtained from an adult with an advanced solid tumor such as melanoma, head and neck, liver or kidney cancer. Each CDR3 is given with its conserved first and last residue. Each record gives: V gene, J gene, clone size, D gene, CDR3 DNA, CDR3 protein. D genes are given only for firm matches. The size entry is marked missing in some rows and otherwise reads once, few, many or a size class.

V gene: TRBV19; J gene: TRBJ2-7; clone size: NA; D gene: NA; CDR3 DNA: TGTGCCAGTAGGGCACTTGGCGATTTCGAGCAGTACTTC; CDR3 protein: CASRALGDFEQYF
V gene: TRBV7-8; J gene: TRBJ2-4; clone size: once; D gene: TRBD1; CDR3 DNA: TGTGCCAGCAGCGGATACAGGGGGCTAGAAAACATTCAGTACTTC; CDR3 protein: CASSGYRGLENIQYF
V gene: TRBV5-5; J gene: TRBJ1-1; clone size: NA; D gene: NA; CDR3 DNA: TGTGCCAGCTCGACGGGGGAAGGGTCAACTGAAGCTTTCTTT; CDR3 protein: CASSTGEGSTEAFF
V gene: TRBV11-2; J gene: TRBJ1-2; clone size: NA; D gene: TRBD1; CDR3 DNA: TGTGCCAGCAGCTTCCAGGGGACAGGCTATGGCTACACCTTC; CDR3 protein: CASSFQGTGYGYTF
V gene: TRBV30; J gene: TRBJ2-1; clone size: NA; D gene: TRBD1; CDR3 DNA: TGTGCCTGGACCCGCAACGACAGGGACGATGAGCAGTTCTTC; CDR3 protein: CAWTRNDRDDEQFF
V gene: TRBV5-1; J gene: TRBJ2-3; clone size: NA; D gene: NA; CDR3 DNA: TGCGCCAGCAGCTCCCAAGCAGATACGCAGTATTTT; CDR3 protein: CASSSQADTQYF
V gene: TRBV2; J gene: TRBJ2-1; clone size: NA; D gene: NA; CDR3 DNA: TGTGCCAGCGTACCCGGGACTTCTTACAATGAGCAGTTCTTC; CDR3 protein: CASVPGTSYNEQFF
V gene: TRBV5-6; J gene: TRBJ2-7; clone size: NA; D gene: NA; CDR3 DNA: TGTGCCAGCAGCTTGTATGACCTCTACTACGAGCAGTACTTC; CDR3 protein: CASSLYDLYYEQYF
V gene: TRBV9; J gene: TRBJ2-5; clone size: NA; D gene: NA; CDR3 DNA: TGTGCCAGCAGCCCCACAGGGTTCGAAGAGACCCAGTACTTC; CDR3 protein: CASSPTGFEETQYF
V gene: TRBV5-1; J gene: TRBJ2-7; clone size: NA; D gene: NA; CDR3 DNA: TGCGCCAGCCAACCCACCTACGAGCAGTACTTC; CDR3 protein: CASQPTYEQYF
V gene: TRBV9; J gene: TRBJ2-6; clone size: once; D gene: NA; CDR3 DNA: TGTGCCAGCAGCGTAGGAGGGGCCGGCTCTGGGGCCAACGTCCTGACTTTC; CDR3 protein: CASSVGGAGSGANVLTF
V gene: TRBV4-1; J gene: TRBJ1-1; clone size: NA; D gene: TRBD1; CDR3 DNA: TGCGCCAGCAGCCCCGTGACAGGGGCCGACACTGAAGCTTTCTTT; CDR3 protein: CASSPVTGADTEAFF
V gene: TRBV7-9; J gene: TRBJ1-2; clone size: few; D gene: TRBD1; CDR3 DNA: TGTGCCAGCAGCTCAAAGACAGGGGGAGATTGGGATGGCTACACCTTC; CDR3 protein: CASSSKTGGDWDGYTF
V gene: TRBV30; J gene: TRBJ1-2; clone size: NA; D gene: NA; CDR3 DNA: TGTGCCTGGAGTGTCGACAGTCGCTATGGCTACACCTTC; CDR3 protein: CAWSVDSRYGYTF
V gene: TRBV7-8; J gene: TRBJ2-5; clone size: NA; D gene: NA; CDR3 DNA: TGTGCCAGCAGCTTAGAAGGGGGACAAGAGACCCAGTACTTC; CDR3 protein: CASSLEGGQETQYF
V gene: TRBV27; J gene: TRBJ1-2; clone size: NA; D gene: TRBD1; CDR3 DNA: TGTGCCAGCAGTTTAAGGGGGACAGGGGGTGGCTACACCTTC; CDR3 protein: CASSLRGTGGGYTF
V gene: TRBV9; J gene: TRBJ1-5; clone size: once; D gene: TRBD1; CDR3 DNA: TGTGCCAGCAGCGTAGGTACAGGGGGAGTGCAGCCCCAGCATTTT; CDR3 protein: CASSVGTGGVQPQHF
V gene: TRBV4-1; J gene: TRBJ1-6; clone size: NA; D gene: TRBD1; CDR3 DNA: TGCGCCAGCAGCCCGGACAGGGGGTATTCACCCCTCCACTTT; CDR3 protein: CASSPDRGYSPLHF
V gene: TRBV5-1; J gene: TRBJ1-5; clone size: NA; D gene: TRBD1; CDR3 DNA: TGCGCCAGCAGCTTGGAGGGACAGGGGAATCAGCCCCAGCATTTT; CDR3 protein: CASSLEGQGNQPQHF
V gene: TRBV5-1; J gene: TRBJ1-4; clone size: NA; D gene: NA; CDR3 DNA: TGCGCCAGCAGCCACGACGGGAGGAATGAAAAACTGTTTTTT; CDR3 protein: CASSHDGRNEKLFF
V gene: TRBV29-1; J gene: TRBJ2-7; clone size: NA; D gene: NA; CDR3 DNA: TGCAGCGTTGCAGGTGGGAGCTCCTACGAGCAGTACTTC; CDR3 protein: CSVAGGSSYEQYF
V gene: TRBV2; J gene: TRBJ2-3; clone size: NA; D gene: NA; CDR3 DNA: TGTGCCAGCAGTGAAAAGGGGCGGGGGCTCACAGATACGCAGTATTTT; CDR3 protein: CASSEKGRGLTDTQYF
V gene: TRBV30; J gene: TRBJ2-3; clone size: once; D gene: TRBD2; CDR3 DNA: TGTGCCTGGGCAACCACTAGCGGGCACACAGATACGCAGTATTTT; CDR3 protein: CAWATTSGHTDTQYF
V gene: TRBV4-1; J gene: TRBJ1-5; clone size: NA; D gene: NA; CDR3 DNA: TGCGCCAGCAGCCAAGGAGGTGGTAGCAATCAGCCCCAGCATTTT; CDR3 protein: CASSQGGGSNQPQHF
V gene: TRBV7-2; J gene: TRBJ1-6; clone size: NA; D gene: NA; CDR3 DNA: TGTGCCAGCAGCTTAAGGTCAGGTTCGATCTCCTATAATTCACCCCTCCACTTT; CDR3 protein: CASSLRSGSISYNSPLHF
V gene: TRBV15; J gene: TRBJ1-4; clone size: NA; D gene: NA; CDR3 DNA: TGTGCCACCAGCAGAGACTTACCGGGACGGATGAATGAAAAACTGTTTTTT; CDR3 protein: CATSRDLPGRMNEKLFF